One T cell receptor (beta chain) is described in this entry. Profiling relied on immunoSEQ multiplex PCR, and the TCRdb table lists in-frame clones only, not all of them. This table has 70,000 to 85,000 clones, 95% appearing once. V gave up 5 bases and J gave up 8 bases; unmatched junction bases: 4. This CDR3 has 14 amino acids. The germline V gene encodes CDR1 MNHEY and CDR2 SMNVEV (reference sequence). The sample comes from a study of technical replicates of blood from a few donors. V and J are TRBV27 and TRBJ1-4; TRBD1 matches 11 bases. Specimen: T cells isolated from PBMCs. The source of this sequence is a human donor in good health. The CDR3 DNA is TGTGCCAGCAGTGAGGGACAGGGGGAAGAAAAACTGTTTTTT. Encoded protein: CASSEGQGEEKLFF. The variable domain in full, completed from reference TRBV27 and TRBJ1-4, reads EAQVTQNPRYLITVTGKKLTVTCSQNMNHEYMSWYRQDPGLGLRQIYYSMNVEVTDKGDVPEGYKVSRKEKRNFPLILESPSPNQTSLYFCASSEGQGEEKLFFGSGTQLSVL.